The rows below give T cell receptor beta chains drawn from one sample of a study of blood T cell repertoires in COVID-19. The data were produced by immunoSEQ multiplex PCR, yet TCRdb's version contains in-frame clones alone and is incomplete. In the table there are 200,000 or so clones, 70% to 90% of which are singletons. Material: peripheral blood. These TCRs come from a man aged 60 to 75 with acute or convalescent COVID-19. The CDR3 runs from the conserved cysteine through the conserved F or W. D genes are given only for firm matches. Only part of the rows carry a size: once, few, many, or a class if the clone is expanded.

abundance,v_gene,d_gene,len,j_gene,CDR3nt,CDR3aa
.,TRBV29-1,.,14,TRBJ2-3,TGCAGCGTTCTTGTCCAGGGGAGCACAGATACGCAGTATTTT,CSVLVQGSTDTQYF
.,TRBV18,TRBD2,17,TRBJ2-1,TGTGCCAGCTCACCGGTCCTAGCGGGGCCCTCCTACAATGAGCAGTTCTTC,CASSPVLAGPSYNEQFF
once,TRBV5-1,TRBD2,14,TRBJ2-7,TGCGCCAGCTTCAGCGGGACGGGAGGCTACGAGCAGTACTTC,CASFSGTGGYEQYF
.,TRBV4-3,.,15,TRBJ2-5,TGCGCCAGCAGCCAAGATCCAGCGCGGCAAGAGACCCAGTACTTC,CASSQDPARQETQYF
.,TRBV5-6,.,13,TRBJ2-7,TGTGCCAGCACTCGTCGAGCCCCTGGCGAGCAGTACTTC,CASTRRAPGEQYF
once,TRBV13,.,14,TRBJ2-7,TGTGCCAGCAGCTCAGGGGCTTCTGTCCACGAGCAGTACTTC,CASSSGASVHEQYF
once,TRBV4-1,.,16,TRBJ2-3,TGCGCCAGCAGCCAAGACCAGCGGGTTAGCACAGATACGCAGTATTTT,CASSQDQRVSTDTQYF
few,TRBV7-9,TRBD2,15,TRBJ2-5,TGTGCCAGCAGCCAAATCGGTAGCGGGCAAGAGACCCAGTACTTC,CASSQIGSGQETQYF
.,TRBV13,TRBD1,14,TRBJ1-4,TGTGCCAGCAGCGGGACCGAGGACAGGGAAAAACTGTTTTTT,CASSGTEDREKLFF
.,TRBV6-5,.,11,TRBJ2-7,TGTGCCAGCAGTCAGTACTACGAGCAGTACTTC,CASSQYYEQYF
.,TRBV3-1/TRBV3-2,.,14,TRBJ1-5,TGTGCCAGCAGCCTCGCCGGGGAAGGCCAGCCCCAGCATTTT,CASSLAGEGQPQHF
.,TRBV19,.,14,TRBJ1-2,TGTGCCAGTAGTATACCCGGGACAAGCTATGGCTACACCTTC,CASSIPGTSYGYTF
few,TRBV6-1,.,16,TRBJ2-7,TGTGCCAGCAGTGTGGGGGGGCAGCGAAGCTCCTACGAGCAGTACTTC,CASSVGGQRSSYEQYF
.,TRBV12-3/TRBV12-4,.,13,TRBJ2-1,TGTGCCAGCAGTCACCGGGTCTACAATGAGCAGTTCTTC,CASSHRVYNEQFF
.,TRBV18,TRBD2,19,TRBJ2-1,TGTGCCAGCTCACTTCTACTAGCGGGAGTCCATGGGCCTGCCAATGAGCAGTTCTTC,CASSLLLAGVHGPANEQFF
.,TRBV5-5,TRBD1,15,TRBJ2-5,TGTGCCAGCAGCCAGGGACAGGGGGCTGGAGAGACCCAGTACTTC,CASSQGQGAGETQYF
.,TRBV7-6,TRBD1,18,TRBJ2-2,TGTGCCAGCAGCCTCCGGGACAGGGACATTTTGAACACCGGGGAGCTGTTTTTT,CASSLRDRDILNTGELFF
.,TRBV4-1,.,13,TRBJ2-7,TGCGCCAGCAGCCAAGGGAGGGGCCGCGAGCAGTACTTC,CASSQGRGREQYF
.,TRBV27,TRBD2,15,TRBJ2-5,TGTGCCAGCAGTTTATTTGGACTAGATCAAGAGACCCAGTACTTC,CASSLFGLDQETQYF
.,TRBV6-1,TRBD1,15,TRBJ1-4,TGTGCCAGCAGTGAAGGGGGACAGGGGGCAGGAAAACTGTTTTTT,CASSEGGQGAGKLFF
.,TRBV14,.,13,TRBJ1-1,TGTGCCAGCAGCCAGGGGGCGATCACTGAAGCTTTCTTT,CASSQGAITEAFF
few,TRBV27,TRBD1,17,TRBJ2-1,TGTGCCAGCAGAGCAACCGGGACAGGGATAATCCACAATGAGCAGTTCTTC,CASRATGTGIIHNEQFF
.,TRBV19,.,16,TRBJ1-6,TGTGCCAGTAGCCTACGTCGGACAGTCGATAATTCACCCCTCCACTTT,CASSLRRTVDNSPLHF
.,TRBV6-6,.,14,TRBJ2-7,TGTGCCAGCTCTTCCCGCAGGGTAGCCTACGAGCAGTACTTC,CASSSRRVAYEQYF
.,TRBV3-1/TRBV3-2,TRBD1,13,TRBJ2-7,TGTGCCAGCAGCCGGACAGGTTCCTACGAGCAGTACTTC,CASSRTGSYEQYF
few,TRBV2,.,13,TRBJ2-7,TGTGCCAGTCAGGACAGATACTCCTACGAGCAGTACTTC,CASQDRYSYEQYF
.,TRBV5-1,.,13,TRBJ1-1,TGCGCCAGCAGCTTGGATGGGCAGGGAGAAGCTTTCTTT,CASSLDGQGEAFF
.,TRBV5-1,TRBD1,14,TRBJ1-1,TGCGCCAGCAGCTCCACGGCAGGGGGGACTGAAGCTTTCTTT,CASSSTAGGTEAFF
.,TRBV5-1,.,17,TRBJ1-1,TGCGCCAGCAGCTTGGAAGCCCTGGGGGCGAAGAACACTGAAGCTTTCTTT,CASSLEALGAKNTEAFF
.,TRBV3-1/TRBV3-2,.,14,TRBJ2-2,TGTGCCAGCAGCTACCTTGGGAGTGGCGGGGAGCTGTTTTTT,CASSYLGSGGELFF
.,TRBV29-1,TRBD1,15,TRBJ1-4,TGCAGCGTTGAGATGGACAGGGGTGGTTCCGAAAAACTGTTTTTT,CSVEMDRGGSEKLFF
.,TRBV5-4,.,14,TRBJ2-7,TGTGCCAGCAGCTCGGAGTCGGGATCCTACGAGCAGTACTTC,CASSSESGSYEQYF
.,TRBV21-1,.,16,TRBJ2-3,TGTGCCAGCAGCACCAGACTAGCGGTCTCCACAGATACGCAGTATTTT,CASSTRLAVSTDTQYF
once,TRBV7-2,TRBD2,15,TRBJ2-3,TGTGCCAGCAGCGTTAGCGGGAGGGCCACAGATACGCAGTATTTT,CASSVSGRATDTQYF
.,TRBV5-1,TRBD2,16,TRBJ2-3,TGCGCCAGCAGCTTCGACAGACTAGCGGGAGGGGATACGCAGTATTTT,CASSFDRLAGGDTQYF
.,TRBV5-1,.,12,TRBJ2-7,TGCGCCAGCAGCTCCCAACTCTACGAGCAGTACTTC,CASSSQLYEQYF
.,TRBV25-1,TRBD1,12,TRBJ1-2,TGTGCCAGCAGGACAGGGACGAAAGGCTACACCTTC,CASRTGTKGYTF
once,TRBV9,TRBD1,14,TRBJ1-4,TGTGCCAGCAAGTCCGGGACAGGGTCTGAAAAACTGTTTTTT,CASKSGTGSEKLFF
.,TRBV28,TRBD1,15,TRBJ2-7,TGTGCCAGCATTACCGGGACAGGGGGATCCTACGAGCAGTACTTC,CASITGTGGSYEQYF
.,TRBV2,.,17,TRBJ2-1,TGTGCCAGCACTCCCGCGGCGATGGGAGTGTCCTACAATGAGCAGTTCTTC,CASTPAAMGVSYNEQFF
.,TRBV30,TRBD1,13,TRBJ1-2,TGTGCCTGGAGTGTGAAGGGGGCCTATGGCTACACCTTC,CAWSVKGAYGYTF
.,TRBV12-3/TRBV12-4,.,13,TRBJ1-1,TGTGCCAGCAGTTCCCTTATGAACACTGAAGCTTTCTTT,CASSSLMNTEAFF
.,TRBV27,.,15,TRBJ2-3,TGTGCCAGCAGGGTGGGCTACCTATCCACAGATACGCAGTATTTT,CASRVGYLSTDTQYF
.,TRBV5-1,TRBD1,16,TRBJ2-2,TGCGCCAGCAGCTTGGTTCCAGGGGGCCTCACCGGGGAGCTGTTTTTT,CASSLVPGGLTGELFF
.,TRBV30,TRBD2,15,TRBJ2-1,TGTGCCTGGGACCGGCGACAGCGGGGTTACAATGAGCAGTTCTTC,CAWDRRQRGYNEQFF
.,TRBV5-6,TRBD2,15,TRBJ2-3,TGTGCCAGCAGCTTTTGGTCTAGCGGGAGGGATACGCAGTATTTT,CASSFWSSGRDTQYF
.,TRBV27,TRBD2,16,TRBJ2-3,TGTGCCAGCTCGCGCGCTAGCGGGGGGGACACAGATACGCAGTATTTT,CASSRASGGDTDTQYF
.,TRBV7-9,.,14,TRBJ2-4,TGTGCCAGCAGCCCGCAAGGGGGTGGAAACATTCAGTACTTC,CASSPQGGGNIQYF
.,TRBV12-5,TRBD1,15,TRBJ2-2,TGTGCTAGTGGTTTATGGACAGGCGGCACCGGGGAGCTGTTTTTT,CASGLWTGGTGELFF